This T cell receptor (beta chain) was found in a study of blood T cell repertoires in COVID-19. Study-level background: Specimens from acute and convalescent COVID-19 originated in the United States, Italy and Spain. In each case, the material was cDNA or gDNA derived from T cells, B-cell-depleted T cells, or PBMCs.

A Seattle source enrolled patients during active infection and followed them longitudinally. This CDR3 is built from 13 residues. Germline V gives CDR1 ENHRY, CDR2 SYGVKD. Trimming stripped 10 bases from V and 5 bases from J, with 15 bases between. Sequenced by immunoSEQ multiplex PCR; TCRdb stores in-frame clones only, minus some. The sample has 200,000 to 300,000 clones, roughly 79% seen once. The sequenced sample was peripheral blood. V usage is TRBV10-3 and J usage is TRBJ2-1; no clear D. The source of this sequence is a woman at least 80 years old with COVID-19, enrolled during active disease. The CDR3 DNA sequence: TGTGCCAGTACTTCGAGCCGGGACAATGAGCAGTTCTTC. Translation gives CASTSSRDNEQFF.